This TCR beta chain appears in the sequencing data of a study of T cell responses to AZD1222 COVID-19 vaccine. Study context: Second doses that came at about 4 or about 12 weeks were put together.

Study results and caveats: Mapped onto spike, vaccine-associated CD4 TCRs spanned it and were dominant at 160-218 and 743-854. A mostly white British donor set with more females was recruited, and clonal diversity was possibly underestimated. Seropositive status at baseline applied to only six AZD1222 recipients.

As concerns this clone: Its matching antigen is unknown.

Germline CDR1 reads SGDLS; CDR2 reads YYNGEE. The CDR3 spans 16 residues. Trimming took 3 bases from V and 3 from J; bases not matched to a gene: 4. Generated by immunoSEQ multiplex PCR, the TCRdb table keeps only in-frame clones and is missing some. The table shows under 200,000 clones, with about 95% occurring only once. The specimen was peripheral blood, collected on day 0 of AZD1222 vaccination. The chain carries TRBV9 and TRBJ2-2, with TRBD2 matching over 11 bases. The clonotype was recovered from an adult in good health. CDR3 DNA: TGTGCCAGCAGCGAGGTAGCGGGAGGGCACACCGGGGAGCTGTTTTTT. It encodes CASSEVAGGHTGELFF.